A selection of T cell receptor beta chains follows, all from one sample in a study of response to subunit inactivated influenza vaccine. TCRdb redid the calling of the RT-PCR reads with MiXCR, one entry per CDR3 protein. In the table there are 450,000 to 500,000 distinct CDR3 sequences, 9.5% to 13% of which are singletons. The input for sequencing was PBMCs from blood, taken 40 to 50 days after vaccination. The receptors derive from a man aged 50 to 60 who received an inactivated influenza vaccine. The CDR3 runs from the conserved cysteine through the conserved F or W. Each record gives: J gene, V gene, D gene, clone size, CDR3 DNA, CDR3 protein. The D gene is left open where the match is weak. Clone sizes are given selectively: once, few, many, or a class where the clone is expanded.

J: TRBJ1-5
V: TRBV7-2
D: -
size: -
DNA: TGTGCCAGCAGCTTAGCGTCTGGGGGTGGTCAGCCCCAGCATTTT
CDR3: CASSLASGGGQPQHF

J: TRBJ2-5
V: TRBV5-1
D: -
size: many
DNA: TGCGCCAGCAGCTTGAGTGGTGGGACGCAAGAGACCCAGTACTTC
CDR3: CASSLSGGTQETQYF

J: TRBJ2-1
V: TRBV12-3/TRBV12-4
D: -
size: -
DNA: TGTGCCAGCAAAACTTCCCGCAATGAGCAGTTCTTC
CDR3: CASKTSRNEQFF

J: TRBJ2-7
V: TRBV12-3/TRBV12-4
D: -
size: many
DNA: TGTGCCAGCAGTTTGTCCAGCGGATCCTACGAGCAGTACTTC
CDR3: CASSLSSGSYEQYF

J: TRBJ2-7
V: TRBV3-1
D: -
size: -
DNA: TGTGCCAGCAGCCAAGCCGGGGGGCTTGAGCAGTACTTC
CDR3: CASSQAGGLEQYF

J: TRBJ1-6
V: TRBV10-1
D: -
size: -
DNA: TGCGCCAGCATTGCGGATTCACCCCTCCACTTT
CDR3: CASIADSPLHF

J: TRBJ2-3
V: TRBV5-1
D: -
size: -
DNA: TGCGCCAGCAGCTCCACCGGAGATACGCAGTATTTT
CDR3: CASSSTGDTQYF

J: TRBJ1-1
V: TRBV7-2
D: -
size: few
DNA: TGTGCCAGCAGCTTTCTTAGGGGCAGGATGAACACTGAAGCTTTCTTT
CDR3: CASSFLRGRMNTEAFF

J: TRBJ2-5
V: TRBV3-1
D: TRBD2
size: few
DNA: TGTGCCACCGTTAGCGGGGAGACGGAGACCCAGTACTTC
CDR3: CATVSGETETQYF

J: TRBJ2-1
V: TRBV27
D: TRBD2
size: -
DNA: TGTGCCTGCAGCCGCCGGAGACTAGCGGGGCCCAGCTCCTACAATGAGCAGTTCTTC
CDR3: CACSRRRLAGPSSYNEQFF

J: TRBJ2-7
V: TRBV7-8
D: -
size: few
DNA: TGTGCCAGCAGCTTAGGGGGGTTCCTCTACGAGCAGTACTTC
CDR3: CASSLGGFLYEQYF

J: TRBJ2-5
V: TRBV7-2
D: -
size: -
DNA: TGTGCCAGCGGCTTGCAAGAGACCCAGTACTTC
CDR3: CASGLQETQYF

J: TRBJ2-5
V: TRBV7-2
D: -
size: -
DNA: TGTGCCAGCAGCTTGAGGGTTGAAGAGACCCAGTACTTC
CDR3: CASSLRVEETQYF

J: TRBJ2-1
V: TRBV25-1
D: -
size: -
DNA: TGTGCCAGCGGTCGGGGGTGGGATGAGCAGTTCTTC
CDR3: CASGRGWDEQFF

J: TRBJ2-1
V: TRBV7-2
D: TRBD2
size: few
DNA: TGTGCCAGCAGCTCCCAGACTAGCGGGAATGTATTTGAGCAGTTCTTC
CDR3: CASSSQTSGNVFEQFF

J: TRBJ1-6
V: TRBV6-1
D: -
size: -
DNA: TGTGCCAGCATGAATTCGGGACCGCGTAATTCACCCCTCCACTTT
CDR3: CASMNSGPRNSPLHF

J: TRBJ2-3
V: TRBV2
D: TRBD2
size: -
DNA: TGTGCCAGCAGAAACAGCGGGGGGGCCACCCCTAGCACAGATACGCAGTATTTT
CDR3: CASRNSGGATPSTDTQYF

J: TRBJ1-6
V: TRBV30
D: -
size: many
DNA: TGTGCCTGGACCTCCCCCAGCTCCTATAATTCACCCCTCCACTTT
CDR3: CAWTSPSSYNSPLHF

J: TRBJ1-1
V: TRBV15
D: -
size: -
DNA: TGTGCCACCAGCAGAGAAGGTTGGGGAAGGGGGAACACTGAAGCTTTCTTT
CDR3: CATSREGWGRGNTEAFF

J: TRBJ2-2
V: TRBV12-3/TRBV12-4
D: -
size: many
DNA: TGTGCCAGCAGGCCGGGGGCCGGGGAGCTGTTTTTT
CDR3: CASRPGAGELFF

J: TRBJ2-7
V: TRBV2
D: -
size: few
DNA: TGTGCCAGCCCCCCACGGCAGGGGTACTACGAGCAGTACTTC
CDR3: CASPPRQGYYEQYF

J: TRBJ2-7
V: TRBV6-1
D: -
size: -
DNA: TGTGCCAGCAGGATGGGACATTCCTACGAGCAGTACTTC
CDR3: CASRMGHSYEQYF

J: TRBJ2-3
V: TRBV12-3/TRBV12-4
D: TRBD2
size: many
DNA: TGTGCCAGCGCTAGCGGGGGAACAGATACGCAGTATTTT
CDR3: CASASGGTDTQYF

J: TRBJ2-5
V: TRBV5-1
D: -
size: -
DNA: TGCGCCAGCAGCCCACTAGACCGAAGGGGGACCCAGTACTTC
CDR3: CASSPLDRRGTQYF

J: TRBJ1-2
V: TRBV19
D: -
size: -
DNA: TGTGCCAGTAGTATTCGCGCGGGCAACTATGGCTACACCTTC
CDR3: CASSIRAGNYGYTF

J: TRBJ2-5
V: TRBV7-9
D: TRBD2
size: many
DNA: TGTGCCAGCAGCGGTCTAGCGGGAGGGTTACAAGAGACCCAGTACTTC
CDR3: CASSGLAGGLQETQYF

J: TRBJ1-6
V: TRBV20-1
D: -
size: few
DNA: TGCAGTGCGGGTCAGAATTCACCCCTCCACTTT
CDR3: CSAGQNSPLHF

J: TRBJ2-7
V: TRBV7-2
D: -
size: -
DNA: TGTGCCAGCAGCTTGGGACCTCTAATGGGGTACGAGCAGTACTTC
CDR3: CASSLGPLMGYEQYF

J: TRBJ1-1
V: TRBV6-5
D: -
size: many
DNA: TGTGCCAGCAGTTATTATCCTTACACTGAAGCTTTCTTT
CDR3: CASSYYPYTEAFF

J: TRBJ2-5
V: TRBV18
D: -
size: -
DNA: TGTGCCAGCTCACGGATCAAAGAGAGCCAGTACTTC
CDR3: CASSRIKESQYF

J: TRBJ1-1
V: TRBV5-1
D: -
size: many
DNA: TGCGCCAGCAGCTTGGAGGGGGATGAAGCTTTCTTT
CDR3: CASSLEGDEAFF

J: TRBJ2-3
V: TRBV9
D: -
size: -
DNA: TGTGCCAGCAGCGTAGGCCCTCAGGATACGCAGTATTTT
CDR3: CASSVGPQDTQYF

J: TRBJ1-4
V: TRBV4-1
D: -
size: few
DNA: TGCGCCAGCAGCCCCGCGGACGCAACTAATGAAAAACTGTTTTTT
CDR3: CASSPADATNEKLFF

J: TRBJ2-1
V: TRBV7-9
D: -
size: -
DNA: TGTGCCAGCAGTCCCACCCTTCTAAGGGGGAACAATGAGCAGTTCTTC
CDR3: CASSPTLLRGNNEQFF

J: TRBJ2-1
V: TRBV6-2/TRBV6-3
D: TRBD1
size: few
DNA: TGTGCCAGCAGTTACGACAGGGGTGGAGAGCAGTTCTTC
CDR3: CASSYDRGGEQFF

J: TRBJ2-3
V: TRBV5-6
D: TRBD1
size: few
DNA: TGTGCCAGCAGCTCGGGACAGGGGGCATCGGCTACGCAGTATTTT
CDR3: CASSSGQGASATQYF